The clone carrying this T cell receptor (beta chain) was observed a single time. The antigen is not known. This CDR3 is built from 18 residues. The ends lost 4 bases at V and 5 bases at J; junction bases unmatched: 16. Germline V gene sequence: CDR1 PRHDT, CDR2 FYEKMQ (reference sequence). The entry originates in a study of T cell clones after liver transplantation. General observations from the study: A larger donor-reactive than third-party decline suggested partial antigen-specific deletion. In two subjects, few donor cells limited the measurable donor-reactive repertoire.

Generated by immunoSEQ multiplex PCR, the TCRdb table keeps only in-frame clones and is missing some. This table has tens of thousands of clones, approximately 87% appearing once. The receptor's source is a human patient who received a liver transplant. A share of the T cells may be of graft donor origin. The rearrangement links TRBV13 to TRBJ2-5; 10 nucleotides match TRBD2. Sequencing used CD8+ T cells from blood, obtained 12 months after liver transplant. The CDR3 coding sequence is TGTGCCAGCAGCTCCCTCCGGGCTAGCGGGAGAATCGAGGAGACCCAGTACTTC. The encoded protein is CASSSLRASGRIEETQYF.